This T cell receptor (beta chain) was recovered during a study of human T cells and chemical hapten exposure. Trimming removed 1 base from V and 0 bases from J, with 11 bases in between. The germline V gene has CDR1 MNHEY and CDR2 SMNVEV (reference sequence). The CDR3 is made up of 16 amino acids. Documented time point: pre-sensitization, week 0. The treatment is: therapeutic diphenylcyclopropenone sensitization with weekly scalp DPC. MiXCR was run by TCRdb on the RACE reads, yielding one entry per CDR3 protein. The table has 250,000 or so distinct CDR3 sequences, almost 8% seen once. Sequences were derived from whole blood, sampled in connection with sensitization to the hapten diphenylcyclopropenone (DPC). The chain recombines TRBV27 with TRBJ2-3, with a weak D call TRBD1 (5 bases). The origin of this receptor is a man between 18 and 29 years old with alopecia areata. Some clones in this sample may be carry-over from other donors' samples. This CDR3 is CASSLLQGASTDTQYF. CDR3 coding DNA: TGTGCCAGCAGTTTATTGCAGGGTGCTAGCACAGATACGCAGTATTTT.